This section outlines one T cell receptor beta chain sequence together with its context. The CDR3 spans 12 residues. Per the germline V gene, CDR1 is SGHDN and CDR2 is FVKESK. Trimming took off 4 bases at V and 11 bases at J, with 14 bases between the two ends. Sequenced by immunoSEQ multiplex PCR; TCRdb stores in-frame clones only, minus some. The data show 85,000 to 95,000 clones, with around 90% seen just once and around 14% held by the top ten. This sample was taken from a study of control samples from healthy donors and cancer patients. The rearrangement links TRBV14 to TRBJ1-1, with D possibly TRBD1 on 5 matching bases. Source material: blood. The source of this sequence is a woman aged 70-85 years in good health. Here the CDR3 reads CASSPEAGVAFF. As DNA, the CDR3 is TGTGCCAGCAGCCCGGAGGCGGGGGTGGCTTTCTTT.